Below are 6 T cell receptor beta chains sequenced from a single sample in a study of neurological immune-mediated disorders. TCRdb analysed the 5' RACE reads with MiXCR anew, one entry per CDR3 protein. Among about 59,000 distinct CDR3 sequences listed, more than 9.5% were seen once. The sample consisted of PBMCs. The receptors derive from a woman in her sixties or seventies with HTLV-1-associated myelopathy (HAM/TSP).

The chain joins TRBV2 to TRBJ2-1, with 11 bases lining up with TRBD2. The CDR3 is made up of 17 amino acids. From germline, CDR1 is SNHLY and CDR2 FYNNEI. Losses at the gene ends were 4 bases for V and 5 bases for J; bases not matched to a gene: 10. The CDR3 sequence: CASSGAYSGRAHNEQFF. As DNA, the CDR3 is TGTGCCAGCAGTGGGGCCTATAGCGGGAGGGCCCACAATGAGCAGTTCTTC.

This clonotype was recorded at least ten times. The chain recombines TRBV4-1 with TRBJ2-1, with a weak D call TRBD2 (5 bases). Germline values: CDR1 MGHRA, CDR2 YSYEKL. V lost 6 bases and J 1 base, leaving 7 bases between the germline ends. CDR3 length: 13 residues. The CDR3 region has the DNA TGCGCCAGCAGGGACTTATCCTACAATGAGCAGTTCTTC. The encoded protein is CASRDLSYNEQFF.

This clonotype was observed at least ten times. The V and J genes are TRBV20-1 and TRBJ1-4; D is undetermined. The CDR3 sequence is 13 residues long. CDR1 and CDR2 (germline): DFQATT, SNEGSKA (reference sequence). V was trimmed by 0 bases and J by 6 bases, leaving 8 bases between them. This chain's CDR3 is CSARDSSDEKLFF. The CDR3 region has the DNA TGCAGTGCTAGAGATAGCAGTGATGAAAAACTGTTTTTT.

This clonotype appeared a single time. The V and J genes are TRBV1 and TRBJ2-3. TRBV1 is described as a pseudogene. CDR3 size: 13 residues. CDR3 nucleotide sequence: TGCACCAGCAGCGCGCGACCCACAGATACGCAGTATTTT. Amino acids: CTSSARPTDTQYF.

In this sample, this clonotype turned up many times. V gene TRBV20-1 combines with J gene TRBJ2-7; perhaps TRBD2 as D (6 bases). Germline V gives CDR1 DFQATT, CDR2 SNEGSKA (reference sequence). The V end was cut by 2 bases, the J end by 3 bases, with 11 bases between. The CDR3 length is 13 residues. The CDR3 region is CSARIPSDYEQYF. The CDR3 DNA is TGCAGTGCTAGAATCCCTAGCGACTACGAGCAGTACTTC.

In its sample, this clonotype was seen many times. The chain carries TRBV12-3 or TRBV12-4 and TRBJ2-5; 14 bases match TRBD2. The V segment lost 7 bases and the J segment 4 bases; nucleotides outside the gene matches: 5. This CDR3 spans 15 amino acids. In DNA, the CDR3 is TGTGCCAGCACCCTGGGACTAGCGGGAGCAGAGACCCAGTACTTC. It is translated as CASTLGLAGAETQYF.